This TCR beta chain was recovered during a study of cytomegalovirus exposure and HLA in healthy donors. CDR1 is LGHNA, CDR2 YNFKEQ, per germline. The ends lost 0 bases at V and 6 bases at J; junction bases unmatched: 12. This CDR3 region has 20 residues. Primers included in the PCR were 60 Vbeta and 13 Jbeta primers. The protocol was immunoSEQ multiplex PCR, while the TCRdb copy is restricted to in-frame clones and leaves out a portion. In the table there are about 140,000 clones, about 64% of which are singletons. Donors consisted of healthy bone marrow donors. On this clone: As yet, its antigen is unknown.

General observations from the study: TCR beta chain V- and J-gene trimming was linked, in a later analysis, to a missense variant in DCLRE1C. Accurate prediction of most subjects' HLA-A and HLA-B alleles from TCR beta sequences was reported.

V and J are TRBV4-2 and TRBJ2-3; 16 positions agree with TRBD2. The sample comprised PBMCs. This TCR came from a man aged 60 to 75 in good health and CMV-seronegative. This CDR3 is CASSQDLLGLAGGPGDTQYF. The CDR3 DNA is TGTGCCAGCAGCCAAGATCTATTGGGACTAGCGGGAGGGCCTGGGGATACGCAGTATTTT.